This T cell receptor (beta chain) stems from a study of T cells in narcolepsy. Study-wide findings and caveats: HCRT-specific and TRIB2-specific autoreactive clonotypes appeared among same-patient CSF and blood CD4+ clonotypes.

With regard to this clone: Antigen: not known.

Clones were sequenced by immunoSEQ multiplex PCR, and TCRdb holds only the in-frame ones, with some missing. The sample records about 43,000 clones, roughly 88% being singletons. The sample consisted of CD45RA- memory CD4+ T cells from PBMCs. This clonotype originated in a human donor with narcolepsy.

This chain's CDR3 is CASLPGLVRANVLTF. CDR3 nucleotides: TGTGCCAGCCTACCCGGCCTAGTTAGGGCCAACGTCCTGACTTTC. The chain links TRBV6-1 to TRBJ2-6; D is undetermined. This CDR3 comprises 15 residues. The germline V gene encodes CDR1 MNHNS and CDR2 SASEGT. The V end was cut by 8 bases, the J end by 5 bases, with 16 bases between.